This T cell receptor (beta chain) came from a study of cytomegalovirus exposure and HLA in healthy donors. Regarding the study as a whole: Cytomegalovirus-associated TCR beta chains were listed, numbering some 150.

To note about this clone: The antigen remains unidentified.

This CDR3 has 18 residues. Trimming removed 3 bases from V and 4 bases from J, with 21 bases in between. Germline lookup yields CDR1 KGHSH and CDR2 LQKENI. Amplification used 60 Vbeta primers and 13 Jbeta primers. The repertoire was sequenced with immunoSEQ multiplex PCR; TCRdb's copy has only in-frame clones and lacks some. The sample has some 140,000 clones, 65% to 80% seen once. The sequencing sample was made of PBMCs. The chain recombines TRBV18 with TRBJ2-2; D unclear. The origin of this receptor is a woman aged 45-59 years in good health and CMV-seropositive. CDR3 in amino acids: CASSPTEVGATLTGELFF. In nucleotides, the CDR3 is TGTGCCAGCTCACCCACCGAGGTGGGTGCAACCCTCACCGGGGAGCTGTTTTTT.